The entry below describes one TCR beta chain. The antigen it binds to is not known. Base qualities are not recorded, but no much larger clone differs from it by a single base. This sample was included in a study of blood T cell repertoires in COVID-19 (dated by TCRdb to 2018 to 2021). With regard to the full study: Samples from collaborators originated in the United States, Italy and Spain and spanned both the acute and convalescent phases of COVID-19. The prospective study material was composed of cDNA or gDNA derived from T cells, B-cell-depleted T cells, or PBMCs. Where HLA class I and class II types were available, the types were taken from metadata supplied by the sample provider, not from assay-based typing. A de-identified subject ID, COVID-19 status, age in years and sex were almost always included in the sample metadata. Subjects who had been exposed to COVID-19, were actively infected with it, or had recovered from it provided the deeply sampled blood TCRbeta repertoires that made up the dataset. The repertoires were released in a freely available public database meant as a resource for research on the immune response to SARS-CoV-2. The samples were drawn from two sources: the first 160 participants of the ongoing ImmuneRACE study, and approximately 1,300 subjects contributed by 6 global collaborators. Summary of the overall study and its limitations: The quantity of clinical and demographic metadata differed by source and by participant and was supplied without curation.

At one collaborating source in Seattle, patients were enrolled during active infection and were followed longitudinally through the course of disease. The collaborating institutions used their own protocols to collect whole blood in K2EDTA tubes. For TCRbeta analysis, collaborators shipped samples in one of three forms: frozen whole blood, isolated PBMCs, or DNA extracted from either of those sample types. The V end gives up 0 bases and the J end 6 bases, leaving 7 bases in the junction not matched to a gene. Reading the germline V gene (reference sequence) gives CDR1 WNHNN and CDR2 SYGVQD. Reading from cysteine to phenylalanine, the CDR3 counts 15 amino acids. Only the CDR3 region is kept as DNA, spanning 45 bases read in frame from base 1. The immunoSEQ Assay, a bias-controlled multiplex PCR, was used to amplify TCRbeta CDR3 regions from genomic DNA. Per the original workflow: Within the assay, amplification of reference gene primers was used to estimate how many nucleated cells each sample contained. To quantify the absolute abundance of each unique TCRbeta CDR3 rearrangement, sequence reads were collapsed and filtered. For each sample, productive Simpson clonality was calculated by taking the square root of Simpson's diversity index across productive rearrangements. TCRdb provides this immuneACCESS table in a form limited to in-frame rearrangements. Some clones are lacking; in checked studies, under half of them reflect an unresolved V gene, and why the rest are absent is not known. The DNA was the basis for D and trimming; V, J and clone size are from that table. This sample is represented by around 60,000 clones; roughly 84% of them were singletons. The ten largest clones add up to around 15% of the sample.

The TCR comes from a man aged 60-69 years with COVID-19, enrolled during active disease. The sequenced sample was peripheral blood. The chain was built from TRBV10-1 and TRBJ1-1; 7 bases in the middle match TRBD1. The CDR3 reads as follows: CASSESGQPAPEAFF. The bases are TGCGCCAGCAGTGAGTCGGGACAGCCAGCGCCTGAAGCTTTCTTT.